Here is one T cell receptor (beta chain) with its context. Its antigen is not known. Germline V gives CDR1 MNHNY, CDR2 SVGAGI (reference sequence). This CDR3 has 12 residues. Between the trimmed V and J ends, which lost 6 bases and 7 bases, there was a span of 9 bases. 60 Vbeta and 13 Jbeta primers were used in PCR. Data came from immunoSEQ multiplex PCR; TCRdb stores just in-frame clones and leaves some out. The repertoire has under 200,000 clones, over 75% of them found once; the top ten carry 0.5% to 0.55%. This sample is drawn from a study of cytomegalovirus exposure and HLA in healthy donors. Study-level points and caveats: Some segments of the V type, notably TRBV6-2 and TRBV6-3, were excluded as indistinguishable.

Sample: PBMCs. This clonotype was obtained from a woman between 50 and 59 years old in good health and CMV-seronegative. The chain joins TRBV6-6 to TRBJ2-2; no clear D. The CDR3 protein is CASRKLSGELFF. The DNA for the CDR3 is TGTGCCAGCAGAAAATTGAGCGGGGAGCTGTTTTTT.